This TCR beta chain was sequenced in a study of blood T cell repertoires in COVID-19. Study-wide background: Specimens from acute and convalescent COVID-19 originated in the United States, Italy and Spain. Nucleic acid was either cDNA or gDNA, and it came from T cells, B-cell-depleted T cells, or PBMCs.

Per the authors' pipeline: Reference gene primer amplification gave estimated nucleated cell counts. Profiling relied on immunoSEQ multiplex PCR, and the TCRdb table lists in-frame clones only, not all of them. V and J calls and clone size come straight from that table; D and trimming were deduced from the DNA. The sample has about 170,000 clones, about 89% seen once; the top ten hold roughly 3.4%. Germline CDR1 reads MDHEN; CDR2 reads SYDVKM. Trimming at V came to 8 bases and at J to 4 bases, leaving 11 bases not matched to a gene. CDR3 length: 14 residues. This sequence joins TRBV28 and TRBJ2-7, with 7 nucleotides matching TRBD2. The sample consisted of peripheral blood. The origin of this receptor is a man between 70 and 80 years old with acute or convalescent COVID-19. CDR3 amino acids: CASGPGGTAYEQYF. CDR3 DNA sequence: TGTGCCAGCGGGCCGGGAGGAACCGCGTACGAGCAGTACTTC.